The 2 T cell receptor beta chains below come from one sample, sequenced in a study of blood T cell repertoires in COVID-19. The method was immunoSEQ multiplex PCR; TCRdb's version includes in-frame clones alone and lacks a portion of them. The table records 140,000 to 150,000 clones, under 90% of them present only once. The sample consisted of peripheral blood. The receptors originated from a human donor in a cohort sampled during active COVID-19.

This CDR3 is CASSFRDRAYNEQFF. Here the CDR3 DNA reads TGTGCCAGCAGCTTCCGGGACAGGGCCTACAATGAGCAGTTCTTC. The rearrangement joins TRBV11-3 to TRBJ2-1; 9 bases fit TRBD1. V lost 3 bases, J lost 2 bases, and 2 bases stayed unmatched. Per germline, CDR1 SGHNT and CDR2 YENEEA. This CDR3 comprises 15 residues.

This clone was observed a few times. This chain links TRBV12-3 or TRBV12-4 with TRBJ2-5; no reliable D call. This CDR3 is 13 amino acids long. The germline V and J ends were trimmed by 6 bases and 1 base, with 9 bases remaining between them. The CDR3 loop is CASRLSLQETQYF. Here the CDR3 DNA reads TGTGCCAGCAGGTTGAGTCTCCAAGAGACCCAGTACTTC.